This TCR beta chain was identified during a study of blood T cell repertoires in COVID-19. Study as a whole: PBMCs, B-cell-depleted T cells, or T cells provided the cDNA or gDNA that made up the material.

V shed 5 bases, J shed 6 bases, and the junction held 1 base outside the gene matches. Germline-derived CDR1 and CDR2 are MNHEY and SMNVEV (reference sequence). The CDR3 has 12 amino acids. Original handling: Amplification from reference gene primers served as the basis for estimated nucleated cell counts. The assay was immunoSEQ multiplex PCR, and TCRdb's table has in-frame clones only and misses some. That table gives V, J and clone size, and the DNA gave D and trimming. This table holds about 430,000 clones, nearly 90% found once. It was within 2 weeks before study entry that exposed participants met a COVID-19 case.

The sequence derives from a woman aged 18-29 years who had been exposed to COVID-19. Material: PBMCs or T cells enriched from blood (not recorded which). This chain connects TRBV27 to TRBJ1-2, with 9 positions matching TRBD1. The CDR3, as DNA: TGTGCCAGCAGTGGACAGGGGAATGGCTACACCTTC. It translates to CASSGQGNGYTF.